This TCR beta chain was captured in a study of T cell responses to AZD1222 COVID-19 vaccine. Study information: It was second doses at about 4 or about 12 weeks that were pooled. General observations from the study: Just 6 or 7 AZD1222 recipients were seropositive at baseline. Once two AZD1222 doses were given, Spike-specific TCR breadth and depth went up.

Data came from immunoSEQ multiplex PCR; TCRdb stores just in-frame clones and leaves some out. The data hold some 130,000 clones, with 88% observed a single time. Comments on this clone: Its cognate antigen is unknown.

V lost 0 bases and J lost 13, with 15 bases in between. The germline gives CDR1 MGHRA, CDR2 YSYEKL. The CDR3 is 13 residues long. V and J are TRBV4-1 and TRBJ1-2; weak D call: TRBD1 (6 bases). Source: peripheral blood, taken on day 0 of AZD1222 vaccination. The sequence derives from an adult in good health. The CDR3 spells CASSQEWRGDGTF. The CDR3 bases are TGCGCCAGCAGCCAAGAGTGGAGGGGGGATGGCACCTTC.